A selection of T cell receptor beta chains follows, all from one sample in a study of T cells after yellow fever vaccination. TCRdb reprocessed the 5' RACE reads with MiXCR, giving one entry per CDR3 protein. The sample lists more than 95,000 distinct CDR3 sequences; 7.2% were seen once. Sequenced here: CD4+ T cells sorted from PBMCs, sampled more than 35 days after the first yellow fever vaccination. The receptors were gathered from a man aged 18 to 30 who received the YFV17D yellow fever vaccine. The conserved cysteine and the conserved F or W are not part of the CDR3 here. Each record gives: V gene, J gene, CDR3 protein.

V gene: TRBV5-4
J gene: TRBJ2-6
CDR3 protein: ASMKRQGTSSGANVLT

V gene: TRBV12-3/TRBV12-4
J gene: TRBJ2-5
CDR3 protein: ASTGLGLETQY

V gene: TRBV11-2
J gene: TRBJ2-1
CDR3 protein: ASSPLVWGSHNEQF

V gene: TRBV18
J gene: TRBJ2-2
CDR3 protein: ASSAGQGRNGGELF

V gene: TRBV5-4
J gene: TRBJ2-1
CDR3 protein: ASSGDYPSEQF

V gene: TRBV29-1
J gene: TRBJ2-3
CDR3 protein: SVDRRGGTDTQY

V gene: TRBV2
J gene: TRBJ1-4
CDR3 protein: ATNLRGADEKLF

V gene: TRBV3-1
J gene: TRBJ1-6
CDR3 protein: ASSQDPLTAAVHPLGSYNSPLH

V gene: TRBV7-9
J gene: TRBJ1-3
CDR3 protein: ASSGRAGNTIY

V gene: TRBV5-1
J gene: TRBJ2-5
CDR3 protein: ASSVDSFQETQY

V gene: TRBV7-2
J gene: TRBJ2-1
CDR3 protein: ASSPQGNEQF

V gene: TRBV6-1
J gene: TRBJ2-1
CDR3 protein: ASSESSGRDEQF

V gene: TRBV7-2
J gene: TRBJ2-1
CDR3 protein: ASSPSWVSDEQF

V gene: TRBV7-2
J gene: TRBJ2-7
CDR3 protein: ASSFLYEQY

V gene: TRBV5-1
J gene: TRBJ1-3
CDR3 protein: ASSLHSGNTIY

V gene: TRBV11-2
J gene: TRBJ1-1
CDR3 protein: ASSLDPAVNTEAF

V gene: TRBV20-1
J gene: TRBJ2-1
CDR3 protein: SAAWLLNNEQF

V gene: TRBV5-1
J gene: TRBJ1-6
CDR3 protein: ASSLDRVNSPLH